This T cell receptor beta chain emerged from a study of blood T cell repertoires in COVID-19. Study in general: Samples came from the United States, Italy and Spain, spanning acute and convalescent COVID-19.

From germline, CDR1 is SGHNT and CDR2 YYREEE (reference sequence). V lost 5 bases and J 5 bases, leaving 11 bases between the germline ends. CDR3 size: 13 residues. TCRdb's table, derived via immunoSEQ multiplex PCR, lists solely in-frame clones and lacks some. The table has about 250,000 clones, 88% seen once; the top ten hold around 1.5%. The chain is built from TRBV5-4 and TRBJ2-1, with a tentative D call TRBD2 (7 bases). Material: peripheral blood. The sequence was obtained from an older man with acute or convalescent COVID-19. CDR3 nucleotides: TGTGCCAGCAGACGGGGGGCCAACAATGAGCAGTTCTTC. This encodes CASRRGANNEQFF.